A single sample is the source of the 22 T cell receptor beta chains below, sequenced in a study of Graves' ophthalmopathy and Graves' hyperthyroidism. Amplified TCR beta CDR3 regions were obtained using RNA transcripts as template. HTBI primers were employed in first-round RT-PCR, then a second-round multiplex PCR followed. TCRdb itself ran the multiplex PCR reads through MiXCR, one entry per CDR3 protein. Of roughly 380,000 distinct CDR3 sequences in the sample, approximately 15% are singletons; the top ten hold about 7%. The sequenced material came from peripheral blood. Receptors were obtained from a woman between 18 and 29 years old with stable Graves' hyperthyroidism.

This clonotype came up a few times. Since a much larger clone is just one base distant, this may be a read error. V usage is TRBV6-1 and J usage is TRBJ2-7; 9 bases agree with TRBD2. Germline values: CDR1 MNHNS, CDR2 SASEGT. This CDR3 comprises 14 residues. CDR3 sequence reads: CASPLPIAGAPPAF. The CDR3 DNA reads as TGTGCCTCCCCACTGCCCATAGCGGGGGCCCCTCCGGCCTTC.

This clonotype was recorded at least ten times. The chain uses TRBV5-1 and TRBJ1-2, with a tentative D call TRBD1 (5 bases). CDR3 length equals 13 residues. V was cut by 4 bases and J by 4 bases, with 11 bases left in between. The germline V gene has CDR1 SGHRS and CDR2 YFSETQ. The CDR3 coding sequence is TGCGCCAGCAGCGTGGACACACTCTATGGCTACACCTTC. This encodes CASSVDTLYGYTF.

This clonotype has at least ten counts. The chain couples TRBV20-1 to TRBJ2-5; TRBD2 agrees at 15 bases. Germline V lookup: CDR1 DFQATT, CDR2 SNEGSKA (reference sequence). This CDR3 spans 18 amino acids. After removal of 0 bases from V and 7 bases from J, the junction contained 12 bases not matched to a gene. The CDR3: CSARDQLLGLAGGGTQYF. Written as DNA, the CDR3 is TGCAGTGCTAGAGATCAGTTGTTAGGACTAGCGGGGGGGGGGACCCAGTACTTC.

There are a few counts of this clonotype. The V call is TRBV7-9, the J call TRBJ2-7, with TRBD1 matching 11 bases. The CDR3 loop spans 15 amino acids. Germline CDR1 and CDR2: SEHNR and FQNEAQ (reference sequence). V shed 5 bases, J shed 3 bases, and the junction held 6 bases outside the gene matches. In nucleotides, the CDR3 is TGTGCCAGCAGCGCTCCCGGGACAGGGGGCTACGAGCAGTACTTC. This translates into CASSAPGTGGYEQYF.

This clonotype came up a few times. The J gene is TRBJ1-1, the V gene TRBV9; tentative D call: TRBD1 (5 bases). The V end was cut by 1 base, the J end by 5 bases, with 12 bases between. This CDR3 region has 14 residues. CDR1 SGDLS and CDR2 YYNGEE come from the germline V gene. The CDR3 here is CASSVKGKNTEAFF. The CDR3 coding sequence is TGTGCCAGCAGCGTAAAGGGGAAGAATACTGAAGCTTTCTTT.

This clonotype was counted many times. The chain links TRBV27 to TRBJ2-7; 13 bases align to TRBD2. V shed 5 bases, J shed 2 bases, and the junction held 6 bases outside the gene matches. Germline CDR1 reads MNHEY; CDR2 reads SMNVEV (reference sequence). The CDR3 is made up of 16 amino acids. The CDR3 protein is CASSTELAGGPYEQYF. The CDR3 coding sequence is TGTGCCAGCAGTACGGAACTAGCGGGGGGGCCCTACGAGCAGTACTTC.

This clonotype was recorded at least ten times. The chain uses TRBV5-1 and TRBJ2-2, with D perhaps matching TRBD1 (5 bases). The germline gives CDR1 SGHRS, CDR2 YFSETQ. V was pared by 2 bases and J by 6 bases, with 11 bases between. The CDR3 covers 14 residues. CDR3 DNA: TGCGCCAGCAGCTTAAATGGCAGGGCCGGGGAGCTGTTTTTT. It yields the protein CASSLNGRAGELFF.

The gene calls are TRBV11-2 and TRBJ1-1; no reliable D call. The germline V and J ends were trimmed by 1 base and 3 bases, with 9 bases remaining between them. Germline lookup yields CDR1 SGHAT and CDR2 FQNNGV. The length of the CDR3 is 14 residues. DNA of the CDR3: TGTGCCAGCAGCTTAGCTCGTCGGGACACTGAAGCTTTCTTT. It specifies CASSLARRDTEAFF.

This clonotype was picked up many times. The V gene is TRBV5-1, the J gene TRBJ1-1; D ambiguous. Trimming shortened V by 4 bases and J by 6 bases, and 16 bases separated the two germline ends. CDR3 length equals 14 residues. The germline V gene has CDR1 SGHRS and CDR2 YFSETQ. The CDR3 nucleotides are TGCGCCAGCAGCGTGGACCTCACGTACGCTGAAGCTTTCTTT. It specifies CASSVDLTYAEAFF. Together with reference TRBV5-1 and TRBJ1-1, the CDR3 gives the full variable domain: KAGVTQTPRYLIKTRGQQVTLSCSPISGHRSVSWYQQTPGQGLQFLFEYFSETQRNKGNFPGRFSGRQFSNSRSEMNVSTLELGDSALYLCASSVDLTYAEAFFGQGTRLTVV.

In its sample, this clonotype was seen a few times. This sequence joins TRBV19 and TRBJ1-1; no reliable D call. Trimming took 3 bases from V and 1 from J, leaving 21 bases between them. The germline V gene encodes CDR1 LNHDA and CDR2 SQIVND (reference sequence). This CDR3 spans 18 amino acids. The DNA for the CDR3 is TGTGCCAGTAGTATTTTAGTGAGGGAAGGTCAATGGAACACTGAAGCTTTCTTT. It yields the protein CASSILVREGQWNTEAFF. Drawing the rest from reference TRBV19 and TRBJ1-1, the complete variable domain is DGGITQSPKYLFRKEGQNVTLSCEQNLNHDAMYWYRQDPGQGLRLIYYSQIVNDFQKGDIAEGYSVSREKKESFPLTVTSAQKNPTAFYLCASSILVREGQWNTEAFFGQGTRLTVV.

This clonotype occurred many times. This sequence joins TRBV12-3 or TRBV12-4 and TRBJ1-1; D might be TRBD1 (5 bases). V gave up 6 bases and J gave up 4 bases, with 15 bases separating them. CDR3 size: 14 residues. The CDR3 coding sequence is TGTGCCAGCAGACGGCAGGGTTCTGGCACTGAAGCTTTCTTT. Protein sequence: CASRRQGSGTEAFF.

This clonotype was seen repeatedly, ten times or more. V is TRBV9 and J is TRBJ2-5, with 15 bases matching TRBD2. CDR1 is SGDLS, CDR2 YYNGEE, per germline. Unmatched junction bases numbered 8, after V lost 2 bases and J lost 3 bases. The CDR3 consists of 18 residues. CDR3 region: CASSVGGLAGGIKETQYF. For the CDR3, the DNA is TGTGCCAGCAGCGTCGGGGGACTAGCGGGGGGAATTAAAGAGACCCAGTACTTC.

The chain has TRBV3-1 and TRBJ1-2; 9 nucleotides match TRBD1. J lost 6 bases, V lost 3 bases, and 5 bases had no gene match. Germline CDR1 and CDR2: LGHDT and YNNKEL (reference sequence). The CDR3 sequence is 14 residues long. This CDR3 reads CASSHGWDRDGYTF. The CDR3 DNA reads TGTGCCAGCAGCCATGGATGGGACAGGGATGGCTACACCTTC.

The sample holds many counts of this clonotype. The V gene is TRBV6-1, the J gene TRBJ1-2; D is unresolved. The CDR3 consists of 13 residues. V was trimmed by 6 bases and J by 4 bases, leaving 12 bases between them. Germline-derived CDR1 and CDR2 are MNHNS and SASEGT. The CDR3 DNA follows: TGTGCCAGCAGCCTAACGAGCCGCTATGGCTACACCTTC. Translating gives CASSLTSRYGYTF.

This clonotype showed up many times. The chain links TRBV18 to TRBJ2-5; D is undetermined. V was shortened by 3 bases and J by 4 bases, with 9 bases between the two germline ends. This CDR3 is 13 amino acids long. Germline V gene sequence: CDR1 KGHSH, CDR2 LQKENI. CDR3 DNA sequence: TGTGCCAGCTCACCTCGGCAAGGAGAGACCCAGTACTTC. This sequence encodes CASSPRQGETQYF.

This clonotype was picked up many times. The chain joins TRBV6-5 to TRBJ1-1; D is unresolved. V was trimmed by 8 bases and J by 1 base, leaving 14 bases between them. The germline V gene encodes CDR1 MNHEY and CDR2 SVGAGI. The CDR3 covers 14 residues. The CDR3: CASSGTRKNTEAFF. DNA of the CDR3: TGTGCCAGCTCTGGAACCAGGAAGAACACTGAAGCTTTCTTT.

In regard to this clonotype: A read error may explain this, as a much larger clone is one base away. The V gene is TRBV12-3 or TRBV12-4, the J gene TRBJ2-2; TRBD2 might be the D (7 bases). V was clipped by 3 bases and J by 4 bases, with 15 bases between them. This CDR3 contains 16 residues. Here the CDR3 reads CASSLESGGLTGELFF. The CDR3 region has the DNA TGTGCCAGCAGTTTGGAATCCGGGGGGCTCACCGGGGAGCTGTTTTTT.

This clonotype was observed at least ten times. V gene TRBV25-1 combines with J gene TRBJ1-2; TRBD1 is a possible D gene (5 bases). V was shortened by 6 bases and J by 4 bases, with 9 bases between the two germline ends. The CDR3 totals 12 residues. CDR1 is MGHDK, CDR2 SYGVNS, per germline. This CDR3 is CASRGVGYGYTF. The CDR3 DNA reads as TGTGCCAGCAGGGGGGTTGGCTATGGCTACACCTTC.

This clonotype has ten or more counts. The chain employs TRBV10-3 and TRBJ1-2; D may be TRBD1 (5 bases). CDR1 ENHRY and CDR2 SYGVKD come from the germline V gene. There are 12 residues in the CDR3. The V end was cut by 4 bases, the J end by 6 bases, with 9 bases between. The CDR3 sequence is CAISAGRDGYTF. CDR3 in DNA: TGTGCCATCAGTGCCGGCAGGGATGGCTACACCTTC.

Remarks on this clonotype: A read error may account for a junction end that differs from germline. The V call is TRBV7-2, the J call TRBJ1-1; D remains unclear. This CDR3 contains 13 residues. Germline V gives CDR1 SGHTA, CDR2 FQGNSA. This chain's CDR3 is CASSPGTNTDAFF. The DNA for the CDR3 is TGTGCCAGCAGCCCTGGCACGAACACTGATGCTTTCTTT.

This clonotype was seen many times. This chain uses TRBV11-2 with TRBJ2-7, with 13 bases fitting TRBD2. The CDR3 is 16 residues long. The germline CDR1 and CDR2 sequences are SGHAT and FQNNGV. The ends lost 5 bases at V and 3 bases at J; junction bases unmatched: 7. CDR3 residues: CASSGGTSGDLYEQYF. CDR3 sequence (DNA): TGTGCCAGCAGCGGTGGGACTAGCGGGGACCTCTACGAGCAGTACTTC. Based on the CDR3 plus reference TRBV11-2 and TRBJ2-7, the full variable domain is EAGVAQSPRYKIIEKRQSVAFWCNPISGHATLYWYQQILGQGPKLLIQFQNNGVVDDSQLPKDRFSAERLKGVDSTLKIQPAKLEDSAVYLCASSGGTSGDLYEQYFGPGTRLTVT.

The genes are TRBV2 and TRBJ1-1; tentatively, D is TRBD1 (5 bases). V lost 7 bases to trimming and J lost 6 bases, with 18 bases between them. This CDR3 has 14 amino acids. CDR1 SNHLY and CDR2 FYNNEI come from the germline V gene. In nucleotides, the CDR3 is TGTGCCAGCAAGGAGAGGGGTGGAAGCCCTGAAGCTTTCTTT. This translates into CASKERGGSPEAFF.